The clone carrying this T cell receptor beta chain was observed at least ten times. Its specificity is not known. This record comes from a study of PD-L1 blockade in urothelial cancer. Study-wide context: Atezolizumab, begun by patients in about 2014, was given at 1,200 mg intravenously every 3 weeks.

Time point meaning: pretreatment peripheral blood. Broader study findings: Patients with durable benefit had greater blood expansion of tumor-associated TCR clones 3 weeks into treatment.

Sequencing used immunoSEQ multiplex PCR; TCRdb keeps in-frame clones, though not all of them. This table has 50,000 or so clones, approximately 77% appearing once. Sequencing used PBMCs, obtained around atezolizumab (anti-PD-L1) treatment. The clonotype originates from a man between 65 and 85 years old with urothelial cancer.

Here the CDR3 reads CASRRGQGPQLPSPTF. For the CDR3, the DNA is TGTGCCAGCCGGAGGGGACAGGGGCCTCAGCTTCCCTCCCCCACCTTC. The chain joins TRBV28 to TRBJ1-2; 10 positions agree with TRBD1. J gave up 13 bases and V 8 bases, and 22 bases lay outside the gene matches. This CDR3 comprises 16 residues. Germline-derived CDR1 and CDR2 are MDHEN and SYDVKM.